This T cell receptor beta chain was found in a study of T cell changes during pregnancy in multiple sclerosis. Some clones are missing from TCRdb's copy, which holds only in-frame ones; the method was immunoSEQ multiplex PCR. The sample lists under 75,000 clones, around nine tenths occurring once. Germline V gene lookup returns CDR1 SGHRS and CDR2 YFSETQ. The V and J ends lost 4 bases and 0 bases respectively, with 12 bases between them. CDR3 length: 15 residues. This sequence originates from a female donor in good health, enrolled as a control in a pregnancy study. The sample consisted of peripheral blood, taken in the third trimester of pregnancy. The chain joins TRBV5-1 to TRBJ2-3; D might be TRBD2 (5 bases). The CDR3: CASSPAGLSTDTQYF. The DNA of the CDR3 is TGCGCCAGCAGCCCGGCCGGACTTAGCACAGATACGCAGTATTTT.